The 5 T cell receptor beta chains in this list originate from one sample, sequenced in a study of T-cell memory formation after mild COVID-19. TCRdb redid the calling of the 5' RACE reads with MiXCR, one entry per CDR3 protein. Seen here are under 400,000 distinct CDR3 sequences, around 21% observed once, and the top ten hold around 13%. The sample taken for sequencing was PBMCs or a T cell subset sorted from them (not recorded which). The receptors stem from an adult woman who had mild COVID-19 (a few samples of this study predate the infection). Cell type and time point are not known.

Remarks on this clonotype: In this CDR3 the conserved last residue, phenylalanine or tryptophan, is missing, so a read error is likely. The limits of the CDR3 on the DNA are not certain, so only TCRdb's listed CDR3 is given. The V and J genes are TRBV27 and TRBJ2-5; the table's D gene call, TRBD1, was not cross checked with the DNA. Germline V CDR1 and CDR2: MNHEY, SMNVEV (reference sequence). The CDR3 is 9 residues long, ends included. The CDR3 loop reads CASRRTPTA.

The table lists this clonotype with a count of one. The V call is TRBV9, the J call TRBJ2-3; D is uncertain. The V end lost 8 bases, the J end lost 1 base, and 5 bases lay between the germline ends. The CDR3 sequence is 11 residues long. CDR1 is SGDLS and CDR2 is YYNGEE in the germline V gene. The CDR3 reads CARAGTDTQYF. CDR3 nucleotides: TGTGCCAGGGCAGGCACAGATACGCAGTATTTT.

The genes are TRBV10-3 and TRBJ2-3; D unresolved. The CDR3 is 15 amino acids. Trimming cost V 7 bases and J 4 bases, with 18 bases left between them. Per the germline V gene, CDR1 is ENHRY and CDR2 is SYGVKD. CDR3 sequence reads: CAINEDVWRADTQYF. In DNA form, the CDR3 reads TGTGCCATCAACGAGGACGTTTGGAGAGCAGATACGCAGTATTTT.

The DNA for the CDR3 is TGCAGTGCTGCCAGGTCAGGCAAGAGAGGCGAGCAGTACTTC. Protein sequence: CSAARSGKRGEQYF. This chain links TRBV20-1 with TRBJ2-7, with unresolved D. This CDR3 is built from 14 residues. Trimming cost V 5 bases and J 6 bases, with 20 bases left between them. Germline loops: CDR1 DFQATT, CDR2 SNEGSKA (reference sequence).

The gene calls are TRBV7-2 and TRBJ2-5; D remains unclear. CDR3 length equals 14 residues. The ends were cut back, 1 base at V and 4 bases at J, with 10 bases in the middle. The germline gives CDR1 SGHTA, CDR2 FQGNSA. Written as DNA, the CDR3 is TGTGCCAGCAGCTTAGATCTTCCACGAGAGACCCAGTACTTC. Translated: CASSLDLPRETQYF.